The T cell receptor (beta chain) under discussion was sequenced for a study of T cells after yellow fever vaccination. Findings and limits, study-wide: Clones that expanded after primary vaccination mostly reappeared after the booster (roughly 96% CD4, 80% to 90% CD8).

The table lists this clonotype with many counts. Its antigen is not identified. TCRdb analysed the 5' RACE reads with MiXCR anew, one entry per CDR3 protein. The sample includes approximately 300,000 distinct CDR3 sequences, 8.7% seen only once; the top ten take 18%. This CDR3 is built from 16 residues. CDR1 MGHRA and CDR2 YSYEKL come from the germline V gene. The V segment lost 1 base and the J segment 2 bases; nucleotides outside the gene matches: 8. This sample comprised PBMCs, obtained on the day of the first yellow fever vaccination. This sequence joins TRBV4-1 and TRBJ2-7; 7 bases are shared with TRBD1. This sequence originates from a man aged 18 to 29 who received the YFV17D yellow fever vaccine. CDR3 in amino acids: CASSQAPATGPYEQYF. CDR3 bases: TGCGCCAGCAGCCAAGCCCCCGCGACAGGGCCCTACGAGCAGTACTTC.